What follows are 22 T cell receptor beta chains derived from one specimen sequenced in a study of control samples from healthy donors and cancer patients. TCRdb keeps only in-frame clones here, not all; method: immunoSEQ multiplex PCR. This table has about 61,000 clones, 90% appearing once. Sequencing was performed on PBMCs. Every receptor here comes from a man aged 55 to 69 with colorectal cancer.

J is TRBJ2-3 and V is TRBV7-2; tentatively, D is TRBD2 (6 bases). V lost 5 bases to trimming and J lost 2 bases, with 14 bases between them. CDR3 length: 15 residues. Per the germline V gene, CDR1 is SGHTA and CDR2 is FQGNSA. The CDR3 nucleotides are TGTGCCAGCAGCCCCCACGGGGAGGTCACAGATACGCAGTATTTT. Amino acids: CASSPHGEVTDTQYF. Together with reference TRBV7-2 and TRBJ2-3, the CDR3 gives the full variable domain: GAGVSQSPSNKVTEKGKDVELRCDPISGHTALYWYRQSLGQGLEFLIYFQGNSAPDKSGLPSDRFSAERTGGSVSTLTIQRTQQEDSAVYLCASSPHGEVTDTQYFGPGTRLTVL.

V usage is TRBV7-9 and J usage is TRBJ2-1; no firm D call. V was clipped by 1 base and J by 0 bases, with 7 bases between them. This CDR3 is 15 amino acids long. Germline V gives CDR1 SEHNR, CDR2 FQNEAQ (reference sequence). The CDR3: CASSLDSSSYNEQFF. CDR3 nucleotide sequence: TGTGCCAGCAGCTTAGATTCCAGCTCCTACAATGAGCAGTTCTTC.

V is TRBV6-1 and J is TRBJ1-2, with D perhaps TRBD1 (6 bases). The CDR3 runs to 20 residues. Looked up from germline, CDR1 is MNHNS and CDR2 is SASEGT. Trimming removed 3 bases from V and 4 bases from J, with 30 bases in between. CDR3 sequence reads: CASSDSPWGPQGGKSYGYTF. In DNA form, the CDR3 reads TGTGCCAGCAGTGATTCACCCTGGGGCCCACAGGGAGGGAAAAGCTATGGCTACACCTTC.

V and J are TRBV2 and TRBJ1-5; D unclear. The V end lost 7 bases, the J end lost 0 bases, and 13 bases lay between the germline ends. The CDR3 is 15 amino acids. The germline CDR1 and CDR2 sequences are SNHLY and FYNNEI. The CDR3 nucleotides are TGTGCCAGCACCGGCGGAGGGTATAGCAATCAGCCCCAGCATTTT. Amino acid sequence: CASTGGGYSNQPQHF.

J is TRBJ2-6 and V is TRBV9; 9 bases line up with TRBD1. The CDR3 length is 18 residues. CDR1 is SGDLS, CDR2 YYNGEE, per germline. V shed 4 bases and J 1 base; nucleotides not matched to a gene: 9. The CDR3 sequence: CASSSNRDRASGANVLTF. CDR3 nucleotide sequence: TGTGCCAGCAGCTCTAACCGGGACAGGGCATCTGGGGCCAACGTCCTGACTTTC.

This chain uses TRBV2 with TRBJ2-5; tentatively, D is TRBD2 (5 bases). V was clipped by 8 bases and J by 5 bases, with 15 bases between them. The germline CDR1 and CDR2 sequences are SNHLY and FYNNEI. This CDR3 has 13 amino acids. DNA for the CDR3: TGTGCCAGCGTCAACCCGGGCGGGGAGACCCAGTACTTC. Translation gives CASVNPGGETQYF.

The CDR3 here is CASSVESNFYEQYF. Written as DNA, the CDR3 is TGTGCCAGCAGCGTAGAAAGTAACTTCTACGAGCAGTACTTC. The chain joins TRBV9 to TRBJ2-7, with D unresolved. The ends were cut back, 0 bases at V and 3 bases at J, with 10 bases in the middle. CDR1 SGDLS and CDR2 YYNGEE come from the germline V gene. The CDR3 has 14 amino acids.

V and J are TRBV7-9 and TRBJ2-4, with 9 bases aligning to TRBD1. The V segment lost 6 bases and the J segment 2 bases; nucleotides outside the gene matches: 5. The CDR3 totals 15 residues. CDR1 is SEHNR and CDR2 is FQNEAQ in the germline V gene (reference sequence). CDR3 sequence (DNA): TGTGCCAGCAGTCCACAGGGGGCGTCCAAAAACATTCAGTACTTC. The encoded protein is CASSPQGASKNIQYF.

The chain is built from TRBV12-3 or TRBV12-4 and TRBJ1-5; D gene uncertain. Trimming shortened V by 3 bases and J by 6 bases, and 9 bases separated the two germline ends. This CDR3 is built from 13 residues. In DNA form, the CDR3 reads TGTGCCAGCAGTTTTTCGGGGTCTCAGCCCCAGCATTTT. Amino acids: CASSFSGSQPQHF.

In its sample, this clone was seen once. V and J are TRBV7-9 and TRBJ1-6, with 9 bases lining up with TRBD1. The V segment lost 2 bases and the J segment 9 bases; nucleotides outside the gene matches: 8. The CDR3 sequence is 16 residues long. CDR1 and CDR2 (germline): SEHNR, FQNEAQ (reference sequence). The CDR3 bases are TGTGCCAGCAGCTTAATTCCGGGACAGGGTCCTTCACCCCTCCACTTT. This encodes CASSLIPGQGPSPLHF.

This chain links TRBV5-5 with TRBJ1-4; D is undetermined. CDR3 length: 16 amino acids. The germline CDR1 and CDR2 sequences are SGHKS and YYEKEE (reference sequence). V was trimmed by 2 bases and J by 8 bases, leaving 19 bases between them. CDR3 sequence reads: CASSFIVSGEGEKLFF. The CDR3 DNA is TGTGCCAGCAGCTTTATCGTTTCGGGTGAGGGCGAAAAACTGTTTTTT.

In regard to this clone: Germline is not matched at one junction end, which may reflect a read error. The V call is TRBV2, the J call TRBJ2-7; tentative D call: TRBD1 (6 bases). This CDR3 spans 13 amino acids. In germline, CDR1 is SNHLY, CDR2 FYNNEI. CDR3 sequence: CASSPPGQHYARF. CDR3 coding DNA: TGTGCCAGCAGCCCCCCCGGACAGCACTATGCGCGTTTC. Together with reference TRBV2 and TRBJ2-7, the CDR3 gives the full variable domain: EPEVTQTPSHQVTQMGQEVILRCVPISNHLYFYWYRQILGQKVEFLVSFYNNEISEKSEIFDDQFSVERPDGSNFTLKIRSTKLEDSAMYFCASSPPGQHYARFGPGTRLTVT.

This CDR3 reads CASSLIDRGGYTF. The CDR3 DNA is TGTGCCAGCAGTTTAATCGACAGGGGGGGCTACACCTTC. The V gene is TRBV28, the J gene TRBJ1-2; TRBD1 aligns across 9 bases. The ends lost 2 bases at V and 8 bases at J; junction bases unmatched: 3. Looked up from germline, CDR1 is MDHEN and CDR2 is SYDVKM. CDR3 size: 13 residues.

CDR3 sequence: CASRTKVYGYTF. The CDR3 DNA reads as TGTGCCAGCAGGACTAAGGTGTATGGCTACACCTTC. This rearrangement joins TRBV28 to TRBJ1-2; no clear D. Trimming cost V 6 bases and J 5 bases, with 10 bases left between them. Germline CDR1 MDHEN, CDR2 SYDVKM. The CDR3 sequence is 12 residues long.

V usage is TRBV18 and J usage is TRBJ1-2; D call uncertain. The CDR3 has 14 amino acids. Per the germline V gene, CDR1 is KGHSH and CDR2 is LQKENI. V was pared by 3 bases and J by 6 bases, with 14 bases between. The CDR3 sequence: CASSPSESRHGYTF. Here the CDR3 DNA reads TGTGCCAGCTCACCGTCCGAAAGCAGACATGGCTACACCTTC.

The chain recombines TRBV7-2 with TRBJ2-1; TRBD2 matches 8 bases. J was trimmed by 1 base and V by 4 bases; bases with no gene match: 12. Germline V CDR1 and CDR2: SGHTA, FQGNSA. The CDR3 has 18 amino acids. The CDR3 sequence is CASSSRGRGGRSYNEQFF. The CDR3 DNA follows: TGTGCCAGCAGCTCCCGAGGACGGGGGGGCCGGTCCTACAATGAGCAGTTCTTC.

The rearrangement joins TRBV3-1 (or the pseudogene TRBV3-2) to TRBJ2-7; either TRBD1 or TRBD2 may fit D (7 bases each). The CDR3 contains 15 residues. The germline CDR1 and CDR2 sequences are LGHDT and YNNKEL (reference sequence). V gave up 3 bases and J gave up 3 bases, with 15 bases separating them. CDR3 bases: TGTGCCAGCAGCCAGGGCCCAGGGGGGGGCTACGAGCAGTACTTC. This gives the protein CASSQGPGGGYEQYF.

The rearrangement links TRBV7-2 to TRBJ2-1; TRBD2 matches at 9 bases. J gave up 11 bases and V 5 bases, and 4 bases lay outside the gene matches. Germline V gene sequence: CDR1 SGHTA, CDR2 FQGNSA. There are 12 residues in the CDR3. CDR3 coding DNA: TGTGCCAGCAGCATTCTAGCGGGGCAGCAGTTCTTC. It translates to CASSILAGQQFF.

This sequence joins TRBV4-3 and TRBJ2-7; possibly TRBD1 for D (5 bases). V lost 0 bases to trimming and J lost 3 bases, with 9 bases between them. CDR1 and CDR2 from the germline V gene are LGHNA and YSLEER. The CDR3 is made up of 14 amino acids. In DNA, the CDR3 is TGCGCCAGCAGCCAAGACAGGGCTTTCTACGAGCAGTACTTC. Translated, it gives CASSQDRAFYEQYF.

The chain carries TRBV7-7 and TRBJ2-1; 9 bases agree with TRBD2. The CDR3 length is 15 residues. Trimming cost V 1 base and J 4 bases; bases outside gene matches: 2. Germline CDR1 SSHAT, CDR2 FNYEAQ (reference sequence). The CDR3 loop reads CASSLGTSVYNEQFF. CDR3 nucleotides: TGTGCCAGCAGCTTAGGGACTAGCGTTTACAATGAGCAGTTCTTC.

The chain carries TRBV30 and TRBJ1-1; D is uncertain. CDR1 is GTSNPN, CDR2 SVGIG, per germline (reference sequence). The CDR3 consists of 13 residues. Trimming stripped 0 bases from V and 3 bases from J, with 8 bases between. CDR3 coding DNA: TGTGCCTGGAGTGTGGAAGGGTACACTGAAGCTTTCTTT. This gives the protein CAWSVEGYTEAFF.

This chain connects TRBV20-1 to TRBJ2-1; no firm D call. V gave up 3 bases and J gave up 8 bases, with 8 bases separating them. CDR3 length: 11 amino acids. Germline CDR1 DFQATT, CDR2 SNEGSKA (reference sequence). The CDR3 reads CSASLGYEQFF. The CDR3 DNA follows: TGCAGTGCTAGTTTGGGATATGAGCAGTTCTTC.